This TCR beta chain was observed in a study of control samples from healthy donors and cancer patients. V gave up 6 bases and J gave up 6 bases; unmatched junction bases: 3. Germline V CDR1 and CDR2: MNHEY, SMNVEV (reference sequence). This CDR3 comprises 13 residues. Libraries were prepared by immunoSEQ multiplex PCR; TCRdb keeps only in-frame clonotypes and omits some of them. The sample lists just over 150,000 clones; nearly 95% were seen once. The sequenced material came from blood. The source of this sequence is a man between 50 and 59 years old in good health. The V gene is TRBV27, the J gene TRBJ2-3, with 10 bases fitting TRBD2. CDR3 protein: CASRLAGLDTQYF. The CDR3 DNA sequence: TGTGCCAGCAGACTAGCGGGACTGGATACGCAGTATTTT.